These 13 T cell receptor beta chains share one sample of origin, sequenced in a study of OX40 agonist ivuxolimab in advanced cancers. The assay was immunoSEQ multiplex PCR, and TCRdb's table has in-frame clones only and misses some. The sample has tens of thousands of clones, roughly 80% seen once. The sequenced sample was CD4+ or CD8+ T cells sorted from blood, obtained in a trial of the OX40 agonist ivuxolimab. The receptors derive from an adult with an advanced solid tumor such as melanoma, head and neck, liver or kidney cancer.

This chain uses TRBV10-2 with TRBJ2-5; D is perhaps TRBD1 or TRBD2 (6 bases each). The germline CDR1 and CDR2 sequences are WSHSY and SAAADI. The V end lost 4 bases, the J end lost 4 bases, and 10 bases lay between the germline ends. This CDR3 has 13 residues. CDR3 in DNA: TGCGCCAGCAGTGTCCGGGGGCGAGAGACCCAGTACTTC. Its protein is CASSVRGRETQYF.

This rearrangement joins TRBV7-2 to TRBJ2-1; weak D call: TRBD2 (6 bases). Germline CDR1 and CDR2: SGHTA and FQGNSA. V dropped 5 bases and J dropped 4 bases, with 9 bases sitting between them. This CDR3 is built from 13 residues. For the CDR3, the DNA is TGTGCCAGCAGCCAGGCGGGGTACAATGAGCAGTTCTTC. Its translation is CASSQAGYNEQFF. The whole variable domain, filled in from reference TRBV7-2 and TRBJ2-1, reads GAGVSQSPSNKVTEKGKDVELRCDPISGHTALYWYRQSLGQGLEFLIYFQGNSAPDKSGLPSDRFSAERTGGSVSTLTIQRTQQEDSAVYLCASSQAGYNEQFFGPGTRLTVL.

This chain links TRBV7-3 with TRBJ1-1, with D tentatively TRBD1 (5 bases). The CDR3 runs 14 residues. Per the germline V gene, CDR1 is SGHTA and CDR2 is FQGTGA. Trimming pared 1 base from V and 1 base from J, leaving 7 bases between. CDR3 sequence: CASSLSGGNTEAFF. CDR3 nucleotide sequence: TGTGCCAGCAGCTTAAGCGGGGGGAACACTGAAGCTTTCTTT. The whole variable domain, remainder taken from reference TRBV7-3 and TRBJ1-1, is GAGVSQTPSNKVTEKGKYVELRCDPISGHTALYWYRQSLGQGPEFLIYFQGTGAADDSGLPNDRFFAVRPEGSVSTLKIQRTERGDSAVYLCASSLSGGNTEAFFGQGTRLTVV.

This rearrangement joins TRBV9 to TRBJ1-5; D is unresolved. CDR1 is SGDLS and CDR2 is YYNGEE in the germline V gene. Trimming pared 2 bases from V and 5 bases from J, leaving 8 bases between. The CDR3 extends over 13 amino acids. The CDR3 coding sequence is TGTGCCAGCAGCGTGTCTCTGGATCAGCCCCAGCATTTT. Translation: CASSVSLDQPQHF.

The chain links TRBV19 to TRBJ2-5; D may be TRBD2 (7 bases). The CDR3 length is 14 residues. Per germline, CDR1 LNHDA and CDR2 SQIVND (reference sequence). Trimming removed 6 bases from V and 5 bases from J, with 16 bases in between. CDR3 DNA: TGTGCCAGTAGGCAAACGGGGGGCGGTGAGACCCAGTACTTC. It yields the protein CASRQTGGGETQYF.

This clone was counted only a few times. The chain has TRBV6-5 and TRBJ1-5; D call uncertain. Germline-derived CDR1 and CDR2 are MNHEY and SVGAGI. CDR3 length: 16 residues. V lost 4 bases, J lost 1 base, and 14 bases lay in between. DNA for the CDR3: TGTGCCAGCAGTTGGGCCACCTCCGTAAGCAATCAGCCCCAGCATTTT. It translates to CASSWATSVSNQPQHF.

This clone has a single count. The chain is built from TRBV9 and TRBJ1-3; TRBD1 might be the D (6 bases). V dropped 4 bases and J dropped 14 bases, with 16 bases sitting between them. The length of the CDR3 is 12 residues. In germline, CDR1 is SGDLS, CDR2 YYNGEE. In nucleotides, the CDR3 is TGTGCCAGCAGCACCTCCGGGGGCAGCCTATATTTT. Amino acid sequence: CASSTSGGSLYF.

Comments on this clone: Other DNA sequences from this sample encode an identical CDR3 as well. The CDR3 reads CASSLTTRTGSRSTEAFF. The CDR3 DNA follows: TGTGCCAGCAGCTTAACAACCCGGACAGGCTCCCGGAGCACTGAAGCTTTCTTT. The chain recombines TRBV13 with TRBJ1-1, with 7 positions matching TRBD1. CDR3 length equals 18 residues. The V and J ends lost 2 bases and 4 bases, in that order; junction bases with no gene match: 16. The germline V gene has CDR1 PRHDT and CDR2 FYEKMQ (reference sequence).

The chain joins TRBV27 to TRBJ1-6, with a tentative D call TRBD1 (5 bases). The CDR3 extends over 14 amino acids. Looked up from germline, CDR1 is MNHEY and CDR2 is SMNVEV (reference sequence). Trimming cost V 6 bases and J 10 bases, with 16 bases left between them. The CDR3 region is CASSQRGAGSPLHF. In DNA form, the CDR3 reads TGTGCCAGCAGCCAACGTGGGGCTGGGTCACCCCTCCACTTT.

The J gene is TRBJ2-5, the V gene TRBV5-6, with 7 bases identical to TRBD1. Germline CDR1 and CDR2: SGHDT and YYEEEE. After removal of 4 bases from V and 2 bases from J, the junction contained 8 bases not matched to a gene. The CDR3 totals 15 residues. CDR3 coding DNA: TGTGCCAGCAGCCATACCGGGACAGCACAAGAGACCCAGTACTTC. It codes for CASSHTGTAQETQYF.

J is TRBJ2-1 and V is TRBV25-1, with TRBD1 matching 9 bases. Trimming at V came to 3 bases and at J to 7 bases, leaving 10 bases not matched to a gene. CDR3 length: 16 amino acids. Germline V gives CDR1 MGHDK, CDR2 SYGVNS. CDR3 in amino acids: CASSDAGTGRLNEQFF. The CDR3 bases are TGTGCCAGCAGTGATGCCGGGACAGGGCGGCTAAATGAGCAGTTCTTC. Combining the CDR3 with reference TRBV25-1 and TRBJ2-1 gives the whole variable domain EADIYQTPRYLVIGTGKKITLECSQTMGHDKMYWYQQDPGMELHLIHYSYGVNSTEKGDLSSESTVSRIRTEHFPLTLESARPSHTSQYLCASSDAGTGRLNEQFFGPGTRLTVL.

The rearrangement links TRBV7-3 to TRBJ2-3, with D perhaps TRBD1 (5 bases). The V and J ends lost 6 bases and 1 base respectively, with 17 bases between them. This CDR3 has 16 amino acids. CDR1 is SGHTA and CDR2 is FQGTGA in the germline V gene. CDR3 protein: CASSQVPTVGTDTQYF. For the CDR3, the DNA is TGTGCCAGCAGTCAAGTCCCGACAGTGGGCACAGATACGCAGTATTTT.

The J gene is TRBJ1-5, the V gene TRBV10-3; the D gene is possibly TRBD1 (6 bases). The ends were cut back, 0 bases at V and 1 base at J, with 13 bases in the middle. This CDR3 comprises 17 residues. Germline CDR1 and CDR2: ENHRY and SYGVKD. In DNA form, the CDR3 reads TGTGCCATCAGTGAGTCACAGGGAAGTTCGAGCAATCAGCCCCAGCATTTT. This sequence encodes CAISESQGSSSNQPQHF.